This T cell receptor (beta chain) originates from a study of PD-1 and CTLA-4 blockade in melanoma. The CDR3 has 19 amino acids. Sequencing was performed with immunoSEQ multiplex PCR; in TCRdb, only in-frame clones are kept and a portion is missing. There are tens of thousands of clones in the sample; 88% occur only once, and around 5.8% lies in the top ten. The chain uses TRBV21-1 and TRBJ1-6. TRBV21-1 is given as a pseudogene. The receptor comes from a human donor with melanoma. Specimen: CD8+ T cells from peripheral blood, collected from a patient given anti-PD-1 treatment. The CDR3 protein is CASSTSGGPIASYNSPLHF. The CDR3 coding sequence is TGTGCCAGCAGCACGAGCGGGGGGCCTATTGCATCCTATAATTCACCCCTCCACTTT.